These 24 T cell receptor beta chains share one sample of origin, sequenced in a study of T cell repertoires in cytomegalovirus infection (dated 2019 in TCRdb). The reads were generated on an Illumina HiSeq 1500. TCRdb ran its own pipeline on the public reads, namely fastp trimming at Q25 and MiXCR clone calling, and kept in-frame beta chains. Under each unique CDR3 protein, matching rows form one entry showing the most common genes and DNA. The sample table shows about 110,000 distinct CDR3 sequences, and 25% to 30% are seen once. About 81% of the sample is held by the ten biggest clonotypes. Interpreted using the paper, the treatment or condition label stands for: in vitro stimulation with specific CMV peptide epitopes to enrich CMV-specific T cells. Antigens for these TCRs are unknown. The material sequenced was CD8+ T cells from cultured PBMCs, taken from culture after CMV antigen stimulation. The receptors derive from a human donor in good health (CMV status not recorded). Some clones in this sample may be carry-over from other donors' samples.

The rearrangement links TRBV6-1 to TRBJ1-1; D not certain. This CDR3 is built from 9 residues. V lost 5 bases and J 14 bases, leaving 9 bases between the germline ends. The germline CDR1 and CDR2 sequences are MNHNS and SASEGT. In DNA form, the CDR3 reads TGTGCCAGCAGTTCCCTTGTCTTCTTT. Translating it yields CASSSLVFF.

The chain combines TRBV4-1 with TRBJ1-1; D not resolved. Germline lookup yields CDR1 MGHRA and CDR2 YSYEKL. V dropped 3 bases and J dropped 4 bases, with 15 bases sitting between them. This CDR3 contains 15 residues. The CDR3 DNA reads TGCGCCAGCAGCCATGCCCTTCTGGGAGCCACTGAAGCTTTCTTT. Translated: CASSHALLGATEAFF.

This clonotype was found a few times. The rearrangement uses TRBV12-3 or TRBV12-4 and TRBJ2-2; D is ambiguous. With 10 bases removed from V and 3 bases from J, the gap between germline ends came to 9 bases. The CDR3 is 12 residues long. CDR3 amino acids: CAMNGYTGELFF. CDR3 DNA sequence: TGTGCCATGAACGGGTACACCGGGGAGCTGTTTTTT.

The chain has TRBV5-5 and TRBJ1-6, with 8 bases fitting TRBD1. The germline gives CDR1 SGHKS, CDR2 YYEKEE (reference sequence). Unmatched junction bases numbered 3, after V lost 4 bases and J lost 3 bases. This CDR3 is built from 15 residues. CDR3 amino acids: CASSGGQGYNSPLHF. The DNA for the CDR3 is TGTGCCAGCAGCGGAGGACAGGGCTATAATTCACCCCTCCACTTT.

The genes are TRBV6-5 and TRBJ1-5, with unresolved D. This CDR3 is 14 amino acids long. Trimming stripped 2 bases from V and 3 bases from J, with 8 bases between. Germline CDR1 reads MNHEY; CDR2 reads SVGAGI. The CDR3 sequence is CASSYVGYNQPQHF. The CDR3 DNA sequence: TGTGCCAGCAGTTACGTCGGCTACAATCAGCCCCAGCATTTT.

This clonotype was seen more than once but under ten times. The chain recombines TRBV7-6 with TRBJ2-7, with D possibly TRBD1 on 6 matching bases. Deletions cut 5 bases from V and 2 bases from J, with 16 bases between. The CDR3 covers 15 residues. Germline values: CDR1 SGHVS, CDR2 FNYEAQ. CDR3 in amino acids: CASSQIRDTAYEQYF. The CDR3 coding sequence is TGTGCCAGCAGCCAGATCCGGGACACCGCCTACGAGCAGTACTTC.

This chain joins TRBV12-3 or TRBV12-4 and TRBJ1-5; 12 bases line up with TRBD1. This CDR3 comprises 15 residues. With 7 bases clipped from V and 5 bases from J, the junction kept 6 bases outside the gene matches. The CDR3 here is CASKGTGGMDQPQHF. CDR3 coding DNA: TGTGCCAGCAAGGGGACAGGGGGCATGGATCAGCCCCAGCATTTT.

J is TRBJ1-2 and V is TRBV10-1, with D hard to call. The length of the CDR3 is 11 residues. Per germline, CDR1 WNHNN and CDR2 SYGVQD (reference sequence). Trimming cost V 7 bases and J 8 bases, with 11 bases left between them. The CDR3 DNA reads TGCGCCAGCACCAAGACTACGGGCTACACCTTC. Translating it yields CASTKTTGYTF.

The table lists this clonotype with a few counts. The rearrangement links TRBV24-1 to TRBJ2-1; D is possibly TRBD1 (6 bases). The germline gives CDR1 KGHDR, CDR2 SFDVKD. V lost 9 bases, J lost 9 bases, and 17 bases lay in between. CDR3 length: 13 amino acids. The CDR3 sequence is CATGSGDKIEQFF. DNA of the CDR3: TGTGCCACCGGGTCAGGGGATAAAATTGAGCAGTTCTTC.

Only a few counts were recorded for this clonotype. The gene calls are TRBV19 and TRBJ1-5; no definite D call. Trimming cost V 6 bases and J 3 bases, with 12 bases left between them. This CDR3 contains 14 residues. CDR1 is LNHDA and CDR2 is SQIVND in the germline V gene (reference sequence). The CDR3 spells CASSSDGYNQPQHF. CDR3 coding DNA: TGTGCCAGTAGCTCCGACGGGTACAATCAGCCCCAGCATTTT.

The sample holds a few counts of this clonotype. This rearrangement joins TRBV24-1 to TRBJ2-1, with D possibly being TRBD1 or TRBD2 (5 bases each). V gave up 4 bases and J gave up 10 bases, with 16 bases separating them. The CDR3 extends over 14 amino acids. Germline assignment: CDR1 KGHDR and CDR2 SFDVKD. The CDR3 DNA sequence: TGTGCCACCAGTGACTCCGGGACGACTTTCGAGCAGTTCTTC. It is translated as CATSDSGTTFEQFF.

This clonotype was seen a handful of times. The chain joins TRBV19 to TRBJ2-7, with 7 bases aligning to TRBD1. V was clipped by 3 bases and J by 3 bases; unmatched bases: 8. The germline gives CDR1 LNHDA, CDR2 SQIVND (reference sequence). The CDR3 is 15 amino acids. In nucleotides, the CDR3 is TGTGCCAGTAGTATGGGGACAGTCACCTACTACGAGCAGTACTTC. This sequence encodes CASSMGTVTYYEQYF. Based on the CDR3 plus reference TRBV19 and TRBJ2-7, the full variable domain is DGGITQSPKYLFRKEGQNVTLSCEQNLNHDAMYWYRQDPGQGLRLIYYSQIVNDFQKGDIAEGYSVSREKKESFPLTVTSAQKNPTAFYLCASSMGTVTYYEQYFGPGTRLTVT.

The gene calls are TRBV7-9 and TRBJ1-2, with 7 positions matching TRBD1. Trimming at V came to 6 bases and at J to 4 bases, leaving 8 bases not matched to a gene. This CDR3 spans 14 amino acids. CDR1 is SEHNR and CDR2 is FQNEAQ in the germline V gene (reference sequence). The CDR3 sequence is CASSGGQISYGYTF. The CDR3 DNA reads TGTGCCAGCAGTGGGGGACAGATATCCTATGGCTACACCTTC.

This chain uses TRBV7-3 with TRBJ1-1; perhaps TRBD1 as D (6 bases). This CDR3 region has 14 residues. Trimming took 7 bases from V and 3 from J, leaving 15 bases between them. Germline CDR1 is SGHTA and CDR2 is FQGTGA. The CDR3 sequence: CASTRGGPDTEAFF. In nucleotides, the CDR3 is TGTGCCAGCACCCGGGGGGGGCCGGACACTGAAGCTTTCTTT.

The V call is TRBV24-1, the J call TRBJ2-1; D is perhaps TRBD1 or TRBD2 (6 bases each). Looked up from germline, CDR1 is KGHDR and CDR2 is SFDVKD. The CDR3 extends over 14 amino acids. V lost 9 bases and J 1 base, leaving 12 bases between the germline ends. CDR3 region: CATGTGASYNEQFF. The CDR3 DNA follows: TGTGCCACCGGGACGGGGGCTTCCTACAATGAGCAGTTCTTC.

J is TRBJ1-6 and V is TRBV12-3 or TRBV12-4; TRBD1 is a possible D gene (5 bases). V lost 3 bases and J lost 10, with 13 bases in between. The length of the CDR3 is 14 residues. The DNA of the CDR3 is TGTGCCAGCAGTTTCGGGGGGGTTGAGTCACCCCTCCACTTT. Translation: CASSFGGVESPLHF.

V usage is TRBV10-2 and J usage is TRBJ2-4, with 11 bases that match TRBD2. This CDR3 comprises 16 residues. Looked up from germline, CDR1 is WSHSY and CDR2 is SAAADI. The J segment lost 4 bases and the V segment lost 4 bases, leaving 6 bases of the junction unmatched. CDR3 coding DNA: TGCGCCAGCAGTGTGACACTAGCGGGGGTGAAAAACATTCAGTACTTC. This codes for CASSVTLAGVKNIQYF.

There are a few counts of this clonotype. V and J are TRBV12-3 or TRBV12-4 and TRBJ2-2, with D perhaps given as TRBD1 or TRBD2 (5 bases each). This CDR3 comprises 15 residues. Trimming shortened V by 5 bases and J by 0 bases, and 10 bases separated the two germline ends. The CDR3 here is CASSDGTSNTGELFF. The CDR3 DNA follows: TGTGCCAGCAGTGACGGGACCTCGAACACCGGGGAGCTGTTTTTT.

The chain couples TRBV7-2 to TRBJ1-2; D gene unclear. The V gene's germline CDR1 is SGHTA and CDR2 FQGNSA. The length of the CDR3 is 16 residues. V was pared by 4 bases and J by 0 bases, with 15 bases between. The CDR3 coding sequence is TGTGCCAGCAGCTCAAAGGCGACATTCACTAACTATGGCTACACCTTC. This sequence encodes CASSSKATFTNYGYTF.

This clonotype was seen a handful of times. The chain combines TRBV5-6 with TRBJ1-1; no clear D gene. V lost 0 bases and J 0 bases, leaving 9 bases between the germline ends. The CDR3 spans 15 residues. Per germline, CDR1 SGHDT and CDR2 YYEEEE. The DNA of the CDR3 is TGTGCCAGCAGCTTGGAGTCAGTAATGAACACTGAAGCTTTCTTT. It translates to CASSLESVMNTEAFF.

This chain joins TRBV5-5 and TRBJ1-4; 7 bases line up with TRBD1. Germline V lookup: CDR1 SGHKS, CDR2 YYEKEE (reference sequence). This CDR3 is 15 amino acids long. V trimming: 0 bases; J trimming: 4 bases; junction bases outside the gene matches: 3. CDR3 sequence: CASSLVYRGNEKLFF. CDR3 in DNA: TGTGCCAGCAGCTTGGTGTACAGGGGTAATGAAAAACTGTTTTTT.

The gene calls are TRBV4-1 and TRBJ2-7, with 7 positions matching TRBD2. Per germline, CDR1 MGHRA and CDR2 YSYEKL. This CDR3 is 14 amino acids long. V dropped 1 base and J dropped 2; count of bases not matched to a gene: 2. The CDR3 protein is CASSQVGGTYEQYF. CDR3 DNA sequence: TGCGCCAGCAGCCAAGTCGGGGGGACCTACGAGCAGTACTTC.

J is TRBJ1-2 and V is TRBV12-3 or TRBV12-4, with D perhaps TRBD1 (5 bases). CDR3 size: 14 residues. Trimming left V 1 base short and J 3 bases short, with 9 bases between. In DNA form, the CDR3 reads TGTGCCAGCAGTTTAGGGGGACTTCACTATGGCTACACCTTC. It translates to CASSLGGLHYGYTF.

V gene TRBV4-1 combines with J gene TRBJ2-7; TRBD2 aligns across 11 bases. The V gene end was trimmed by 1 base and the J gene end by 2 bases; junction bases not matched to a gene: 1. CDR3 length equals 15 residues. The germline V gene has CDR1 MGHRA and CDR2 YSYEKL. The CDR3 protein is CASSQASGGPYEQYF. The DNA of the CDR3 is TGCGCCAGCAGCCAAGCTAGCGGGGGGCCCTACGAGCAGTACTTC.